Each of the 7 T cell receptor beta chains below was sequenced from the same sample in a study of PD-L1 blockade in urothelial cancer. Repertoires were generated with immunoSEQ multiplex PCR, while TCRdb's copy carries only in-frame clones and drops some. The sample lists around 40,000 clones; more than 70% were seen once. Sample: PBMCs, taken around atezolizumab (anti-PD-L1) treatment. Receptor source: a man in his 60s with urothelial cancer.

The CDR3: CASSRLAGGSDTQYF. The CDR3 coding sequence is TGTGCCAGCAGCCGACTAGCGGGGGGATCAGATACGCAGTATTTT. This chain joins TRBV6-5 and TRBJ2-3; 13 nucleotides align to TRBD2. This CDR3 has 15 amino acids. Germline CDR1 MNHEY, CDR2 SVGAGI. V was clipped by 6 bases and J by 4 bases; unmatched bases: 4.

The V gene is TRBV9, the J gene TRBJ2-3, with TRBD2 identical over 12 bases. The length of the CDR3 is 13 residues. After removal of 6 bases from V and 8 bases from J, the junction contained 4 bases not matched to a gene. CDR1 is SGDLS and CDR2 is YYNGEE in the germline V gene. This CDR3 is CASTASGGGTQYF. In DNA form, the CDR3 reads TGTGCCAGCACGGCTAGCGGGGGGGGTACGCAGTATTTT.

This chain connects TRBV5-1 to TRBJ1-1; D unresolved. CDR1 SGHRS and CDR2 YFSETQ come from the germline V gene. Trimming pared 1 base from V and 4 bases from J, leaving 11 bases between. CDR3 length: 14 amino acids. CDR3 region: CASSLTEVSTEAFF. CDR3 nucleotides: TGCGCCAGCAGCTTGACTGAGGTCTCCACTGAAGCTTTCTTT.

This sequence joins TRBV27 and TRBJ2-7; maybe TRBD1 (6 bases). CDR1 is MNHEY and CDR2 is SMNVEV in the germline V gene (reference sequence). CDR3 length: 15 amino acids. Trimming stripped 4 bases from V and 5 bases from J, with 18 bases between. The CDR3: CASSSLRTVSHEQYF. CDR3 bases: TGTGCCAGCAGTTCCCTCAGGACAGTGTCTCACGAGCAGTACTTC.

The gene calls are TRBV7-9 and TRBJ2-5, with TRBD2 matching over 7 bases. CDR3 length: 15 amino acids. The germline V gene encodes CDR1 SEHNR and CDR2 FQNEAQ (reference sequence). V lost 4 bases and J lost 2; bases outside the gene matches: 7. The CDR3 bases are TGTGCCAGCAGCTCAGCGGGGCAGGATCAAGAGACCCAGTACTTC. Protein: CASSSAGQDQETQYF.

The chain couples TRBV7-2 to TRBJ2-7; 8 bases map to TRBD1. This CDR3 has 15 residues. V was pared by 3 bases and J by 3 bases, with 7 bases of the junction left unmatched. Germline-derived CDR1 and CDR2 are SGHTA and FQGNSA. For the CDR3, the DNA is TGTGCCAGCAGCTTCTCGGGACAGGAGTACTACGAGCAGTACTTC. Protein sequence: CASSFSGQEYYEQYF. The full variable domain, completed using reference TRBV7-2 and TRBJ2-7, is GAGVSQSPSNKVTEKGKDVELRCDPISGHTALYWYRQSLGQGLEFLIYFQGNSAPDKSGLPSDRFSAERTGGSVSTLTIQRTQQEDSAVYLCASSFSGQEYYEQYFGPGTRLTVT.

The chain couples TRBV6-1 to TRBJ2-4; maybe TRBD2 (6 bases). Germline V gives CDR1 MNHNS, CDR2 SASEGT. The CDR3 totals 14 residues. The germline V and J ends were trimmed by 4 bases and 7 bases, with 14 bases remaining between them. The CDR3 sequence is CASSVLAGRNIQYF. CDR3 coding DNA: TGTGCCAGCAGTGTGTTGGCAGGGAGGAACATTCAGTACTTC.